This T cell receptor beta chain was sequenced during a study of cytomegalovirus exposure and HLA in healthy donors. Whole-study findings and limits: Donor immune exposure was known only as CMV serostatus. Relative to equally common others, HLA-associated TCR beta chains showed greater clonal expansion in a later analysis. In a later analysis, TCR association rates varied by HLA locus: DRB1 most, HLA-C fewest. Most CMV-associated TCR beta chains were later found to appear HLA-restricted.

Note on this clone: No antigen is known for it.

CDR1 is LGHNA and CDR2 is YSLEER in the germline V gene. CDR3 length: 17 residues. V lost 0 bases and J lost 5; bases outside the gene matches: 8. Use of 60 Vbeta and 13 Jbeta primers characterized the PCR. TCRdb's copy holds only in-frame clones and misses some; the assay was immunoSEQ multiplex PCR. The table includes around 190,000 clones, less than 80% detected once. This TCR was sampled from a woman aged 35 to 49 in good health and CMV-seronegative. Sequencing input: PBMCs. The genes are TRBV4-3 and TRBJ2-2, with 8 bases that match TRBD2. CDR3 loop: CASSQDTAAGVTGELFF. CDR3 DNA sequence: TGCGCCAGCAGCCAAGATACGGCAGCGGGAGTTACCGGGGAGCTGTTTTTT.